This T cell receptor beta chain was sequenced in a study of blood T cell repertoires in COVID-19. Study context: Acute and convalescent COVID-19 samples came from the United States, Italy and Spain. Sources were T cells, B-cell-depleted T cells, or PBMCs; the material itself was cDNA or gDNA.

V lost 4 bases and J lost 1; bases outside the gene matches: 3. The CDR3 extends over 14 amino acids. Germline-derived CDR1 and CDR2 are SNHLY and FYNNEI. Source study methods: Amplified reference gene primers provided the basis for estimating nucleated cell counts. The data were produced by immunoSEQ multiplex PCR, yet TCRdb's version contains in-frame clones alone and is incomplete. The D gene and trimming were derived from the DNA, and the V and J assignments and clone size from that table. This table holds roughly 100,000 clones, 84% found once. Sequencing was done on a sample of peripheral blood. This TCR derives from a human donor in a cohort sampled during active or convalescent COVID-19. The rearrangement joins TRBV2 to TRBJ1-2, with 7 bases fitting TRBD1. The CDR3 sequence is CASSGWDSNYGYTF. The CDR3, as DNA: TGTGCCAGCAGTGGTTGGGACAGTAACTATGGCTACACCTTC.